This T cell receptor beta chain stems from a study of Ad26.COV2.S vaccination and SARS-CoV-2 variants. Looking at the study overall: The donor belonged to the COV1001 Ad26.COV2.S trial arm. In the study, Ad26.COV2.S was injected intramuscularly once, or twice 56 days apart. Findings and caveats of the study: Greater spike-specific TCR breadth was seen in vaccine recipients than in placebo recipients.

Turning to this clone: Its cognate antigen is unknown.

The sample's treatment: roughly 18 received Ad26.COV2.S at low or high dose, single or two shots; five or six received placebo; per-sample allocation not given. Vaccine and placebo recipients were sampled on day 63 after the first injection. An Ad26 vector expressing Wuhan-strain SARS-CoV-2 spike served as the vaccine. TCRdb's table, derived via immunoSEQ multiplex PCR, lists solely in-frame clones and lacks some. This sample yields hundreds of thousands of clones, of which approximately 85% are seen a single time; 3% to 4% belongs to the top ten. This TCR came from a person aged 18-65 years who received the Ad26.COV2.S COVID-19 vaccine or a placebo. Sequencing used peripheral blood, obtained in a trial of Ad26.COV2.S vaccine versus placebo.

The CDR3 sequence is CASSLKDRGYEQYF. CDR3 coding DNA: TGTGCCAGCAGCTTAAAGGACAGGGGGTACGAGCAGTACTTC. V is TRBV7-9 and J is TRBJ2-7; TRBD1 matches at 10 bases. The CDR3 is 14 amino acids. Germline V gene lookup returns CDR1 SEHNR and CDR2 FQNEAQ (reference sequence). V lost 2 bases, J lost 4 bases, and 2 bases stayed unmatched. The full variable domain, with the rest looked up from reference TRBV7-9 and TRBJ2-7, is DTGVSQNPRHKITKRGQNVTFRCDPISEHNRLYWYRQTLGQGPEFLTYFQNEAQLEKSRLLSDRFSAERPKGSFSTLEIQRTEQGDSAMYLCASSLKDRGYEQYFGPGTRLTVT.